This T cell receptor (beta chain) was documented in a study of blood T cell repertoires in COVID-19. With 3 bases removed from V and 9 bases from J, the gap between germline ends came to 15 bases. There are 14 residues in the CDR3. The V gene's germline CDR1 is MRHNA and CDR2 SNTAGT. TCRdb's copy holds only in-frame clones and misses some; the assay was immunoSEQ multiplex PCR. The data contain tens of thousands of clones, 85% to 90% of them singletons. This clone occurred a few times. This receptor was taken from a man over 45 in a cohort sampled during active COVID-19. The sequenced material came from peripheral blood. The V gene is TRBV6-4, the J gene TRBJ2-1, with a tentative D call TRBD2 (7 bases). The CDR3 nucleotides read TGTGCCAGCAGTGAAGGGGGAGGCGGGGGTGAGCAGTTCTTC. This gives the protein CASSEGGGGGEQFF.